Sequencing of this TCR beta chain was carried out in a study of T cells in localized non-small cell lung cancer (TCRdb year 2020). Study-level background: T cell repertoires of hundreds of early-stage NSCLC patients were analyzed, with tumors being compared against uninvolved tumor-adjacent lungs. A mean age of around 69 years was recorded for the NSCLC patients, of whom more than 120 were male and more than 85 were female. The cohort was made up of around 220 treatment-naive NSCLC patients whose localized lung tumors had been resected. The investigation overall reported the following: Since the design was exploratory, TCR variables were selected using unadjusted p-values with no false-discovery rate correction. A median of about 50 of the top 100 tumor clones turned up in the paired uninvolved adjacent lung, and 25 to 30 of those clones also ranked among the top 100 of that same adjacent lung. Longer overall survival was associated with higher T cell density in blood, whereas shorter survival was associated with higher clonality in adjacent lung. Because multi-region sequencing of the tumors was not done, intratumor heterogeneity could not be ruled out. Uninvolved tumor-adjacent lung showed the highest T cell clonality, higher than tumor, which suggests more focused antigenic responses in the uninvolved tumor-adjacent lung.

Turning to this clone: The antigen this receptor binds is unknown. No qualities accompany the bases; no much larger clone lies one base away.

At diagnosis, tumor, uninvolved tumor-adjacent lung and peripheral blood were collected and then preserved as a mix of FFPE and fresh-frozen material. The CDR3 runs 13 amino acids, cysteine and phenylalanine included. The only DNA kept is the CDR3, 39 bases in frame from the first base. Between the V and J ends, shortened by 4 bases and 2 bases respectively, the junction contains 7 bases. The germline V gene gives CDR1 as MDHEN and CDR2 as SYDVKM. TCR beta CDR3 regions were sequenced from DNA using the immunoSEQ Assay. As for the original processing: To compute T cell density, TCR beta template counts were normalized to usable DNA, which was estimated by amplifying housekeeping genes. Using the preseqR package, richness was estimated by extrapolating to 120,000 templates for tissue samples and 400,000 templates for PBMC samples. Clonality was defined by subtracting Pielou's evenness from one. To identify tissue-enriched TCRs, differential abundance testing was run on productive amino-acid clonotypes with a minimum total count of 5 and an alpha of 0.1. The Jaccard Index and the Morisita Overlap Index were used to measure repertoire overlap between compartments. GLIPH clustered TCR beta CDR3s with public tetramer-defined viral CDR3s; viral motifs required at least three viral sequences plus V-gene enrichment. TCRdb took this table from immuneACCESS and kept in-frame rearrangements with V and J called. Such tables lack part of the clones; where checked against another copy, unresolved V genes explain under half of the gap, and the rest is unexplained. For V, J and clone size, that table is used; D and trimming come from the DNA. The sample contains 2,100 or so clones, 25% to 35% of them found a single time. Roughly a sixth of the sample comes from the top ten.

The source is a male donor aged 60 or over with stage III lung adenocarcinoma. The sequence is built from TRBV28 and TRBJ2-3; no D segment can be confidently identified. This material consisted of lung tumor tissue, taken before any cancer treatment. CDR3 reads: CASSSQVTDTQYF. The bases read TGTGCCAGCAGTTCCCAGGTCACAGATACGCAGTATTTT.